The rows below give T cell receptor beta chains drawn from one sample of a study of blood T cell repertoires in COVID-19. The data were produced by immunoSEQ multiplex PCR, yet TCRdb's version contains in-frame clones alone and is incomplete. The table shows about 200,000 clones, with 86% occurring only once. Sequencing input: PBMCs or T cells enriched from blood (not recorded which). The receptors originated from a woman aged 40 to 49 with acute COVID-19. Both conserved end residues are part of each CDR3. A D gene is named only where the DNA matches it firmly. Part of the rows lack a size; the others show once, few, many or a class for expanded clones.

v_call	clone_size	j_call	d_call	cdr3_nt	cdr3_aa
TRBV10-3	NA	TRBJ1-6	TRBD1	TGTGCCATCAGACAGGGGACTGATTCACCCCTCCACTTT	CAIRQGTDSPLHF
TRBV9	NA	TRBJ1-2	TRBD1	TGTGCCAGCAGCGTAGCTCGGGGACAGGGGGTAGGATATGGCTACACCTTC	CASSVARGQGVGYGYTF
TRBV28	NA	TRBJ1-5	TRBD1	TGTGCCAGCAGTCCACAGGACAGGTTGCTTCAGCCCCAGCATTTT	CASSPQDRLLQPQHF
TRBV5-8	NA	TRBJ2-7	TRBD1	TGTGCCAGCAGCCCGACAGGGGCCTACGAGCAGTACTTC	CASSPTGAYEQYF
TRBV7-2	NA	TRBJ2-3	NA	TGTGCCAGCAGCTTATATGGCGGGCTAAGCACAGATACGCAGTATTTT	CASSLYGGLSTDTQYF
TRBV11-3	NA	TRBJ2-1	TRBD2	TGTGCCAGCAGCTCCGCTAGCGGGAGCGCTGCCTACAATGAGCAGTTCTTC	CASSSASGSAAYNEQFF
TRBV28	NA	TRBJ2-2	NA	TGTGCCAGCAGTTTCACGACTCCCAGCGGGGAGCTGTTTTTT	CASSFTTPSGELFF
TRBV7-2	few	TRBJ2-1	TRBD1	TGTGCCAGCAGCTTAGCGGACAGGCCTTACAATGAGCAGTTCTTC	CASSLADRPYNEQFF
TRBV10-2	NA	TRBJ1-5	TRBD1	TGCGCCAGCAGTGATTGGAACAGGGGCCAATATCAGCCCCAGCATTTT	CASSDWNRGQYQPQHF
TRBV7-2	NA	TRBJ2-7	TRBD1	TGTGCCAGCAGCCACATAACGGGACAGGCTACCTACGAGCAGTACTTC	CASSHITGQATYEQYF
TRBV6-5	NA	TRBJ2-1	TRBD2	TGTGCCAGCAGTTTCGACGGACTAGCGGGATCCCATGAGCAGTTCTTC	CASSFDGLAGSHEQFF
TRBV19	NA	TRBJ1-1	TRBD1	TGTGCCAGTAGTACCGGGACAGGGAACACTGAAGCTTTCTTT	CASSTGTGNTEAFF
TRBV13	NA	TRBJ2-2	NA	TGTGCCAGCAGCCGAAGAGATCCGAACACCGGGGAGCTGTTTTTT	CASSRRDPNTGELFF
TRBV18	NA	TRBJ1-4	TRBD1	TGTGCCAGCTCACCACAGGGGGCTGGAGAAAAACTGTTTTTT	CASSPQGAGEKLFF